This TCR beta chain was found in a study of T-cell reconstitution after alpha-beta-depleted transplantation in children. Study results and caveats: Elevated TCRbeta diversity at day 60 was traced, in some patients, to surviving recipient T cells and thymic progenitors. Newly generated T cells supplied most T-cell counts and diversity one year post-transplant. Reported findings indicate that, about two months after transplant, alpha-beta T cells came from several hundred expanded clones, which were derived from non-depleted graft cells.

Unique molecular identifiers were used to barcode this TCRbeta library. In TCRdb, the PCR reads were re-called with MiXCR into one record per CDR3 protein. The sample comprises 600,000 to 700,000 distinct CDR3 sequences, around 14% of which are singletons, and 0.65% to 0.9% rests with the top ten. Concerning this clonotype itself: As yet, its antigen is unknown.

Per germline, CDR1 MDHEN and CDR2 SYDVKM. Trimming took 5 bases from V and 2 from J; bases not matched to a gene: 6. The CDR3 spans 14 residues. Sample: PBMCs, taken before TCRalphabeta/CD19-depleted stem cell transplant. The sequence was collected from a girl under 10 years old with congenital amegakaryocytic thrombocytopenia, due to receive a stem cell transplant. The gene calls are TRBV28 and TRBJ2-7; TRBD2 aligns across 7 bases. This CDR3 reads CASSPRGTPYEQYF. Here the CDR3 DNA reads TGTGCCAGCAGTCCGCGGGGGACCCCCTACGAGCAGTACTTC.